The T cell receptor (beta chain) under discussion was sequenced for a study of T cells in Graves' hyperthyroidism and ophthalmopathy. There are many counts of this clonotype. There were TCR beta CDR3 regions amplified from RNA transcripts. First-round RT-PCR targeting the TCR CDR3 was performed with the HTBI primer set. TCRdb redid the calling of the multiplex PCR reads with MiXCR, one entry per CDR3 protein. Counted here are around 350,000 distinct CDR3 sequences, about a fifth occurring once; the ten biggest clones make up around 3.6%. This CDR3 has 17 residues. Per germline, CDR1 SGHKS and CDR2 YYEKEE (reference sequence). The V gene end was trimmed by 0 bases and the J gene end by 1 base; junction bases not matched to a gene: 9.

Sequenced sample: blood. This TCR derives from a woman aged 18 to 35 with Graves' hyperthyroidism. The J gene is TRBJ2-5, the V gene TRBV5-5; TRBD2 matches at 7 bases. This CDR3 reads CASSLGPSGGFQETQYF. The CDR3 DNA follows: TGTGCCAGCAGCTTGGGGCCTAGCGGCGGCTTCCAAGAGACCCAGTACTTC.